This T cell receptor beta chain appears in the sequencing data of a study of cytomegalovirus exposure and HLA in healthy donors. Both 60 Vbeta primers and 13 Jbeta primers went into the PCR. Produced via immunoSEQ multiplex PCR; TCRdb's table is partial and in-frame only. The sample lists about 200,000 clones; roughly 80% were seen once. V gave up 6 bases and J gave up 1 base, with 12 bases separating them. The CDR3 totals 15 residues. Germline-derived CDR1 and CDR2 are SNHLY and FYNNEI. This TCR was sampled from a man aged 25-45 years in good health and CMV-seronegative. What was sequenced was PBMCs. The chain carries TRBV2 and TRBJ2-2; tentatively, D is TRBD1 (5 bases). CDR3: CASSADNLNTGELFF. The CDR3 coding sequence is TGTGCCAGCAGCGCGGACAACCTGAACACCGGGGAGCTGTTTTTT.